The source of this T cell receptor (beta chain) is a study of HIV-infected patients and healthy controls. This clonotype is medium-sized within its sample. TCRdb re-called the 5' RACE reads with MiXCR, one entry per CDR3 protein. The table lists some 20,000 distinct CDR3 sequences, roughly 19% of them singletons, with 33% in the top ten. V lost 1 base to trimming and J lost 8 bases, with 11 bases between them. The germline V gene encodes CDR1 MGHRA and CDR2 YSYEKL. CDR3 length equals 13 residues. The clonotype comes from a human donor in good health. The genes are TRBV4-1 and TRBJ1-2, with D uncertain. Sequenced: CD8+ T cells from blood. The CDR3 sequence is CASSQGVTSGYTF. The CDR3 region has the DNA TGCGCCAGCAGCCAAGGTGTGACCAGCGGCTACACCTTC.